This record concerns one T cell receptor (beta chain) sequence. Its antigen is as yet unknown. Only in-frame clones appear in the TCRdb table, and some are missing; sequencing was by immunoSEQ multiplex PCR. The sample shows 2,000 to 2,500 clones, around 82% of them seen only once. These data originate in a study of chemoradiotherapy in HPV16-positive cancers. Study details: Candidate HPV-specific T-cell clones and common TCR motifs came from functional assays in a couple of HPV16-positive patients.

Germline V gene data show CDR1 as SGHTA and CDR2 as FQGNSA. Trimming pared 5 bases from V and 0 bases from J, leaving 3 bases between. CDR3 length equals 12 residues. Overall study results and limits: During treatment, candidate HPV-specific clones and E7-related motifs expanded in tumor. For HPV16-positive patients, expanding HPV-responsive T cells associated with longer recurrence-free survival. HPV-specific T cells were functionally defined from only two HPV16-positive patients.

Sequenced material: tumor tissue, taken from a patient who underwent chemoradiotherapy. This receptor was obtained from a human donor with HPV-associated anogenital cancer. The J gene is TRBJ2-3, the V gene TRBV7-2; D is uncertain. This chain's CDR3 is CASSVSTDTQYF. The DNA of the CDR3 is TGTGCCAGCAGCGTAAGCACAGATACGCAGTATTTT.